The following is a T cell receptor beta chain sequence with its context. These data come from a study of blood T cell repertoires in COVID-19. Study summary: There were acute and convalescent COVID-19 samples, and they came from the United States, Italy and Spain. T cells, B-cell-depleted T cells, or PBMCs supplied cDNA or gDNA.

Authors' data handling: Counts of nucleated cells, estimated from reference gene primer amplification, were obtained. Assay used: immunoSEQ multiplex PCR; TCRdb lists only in-frame clones, some missing. V and J calls and clone size are given by that table; D and trimming were obtained from the DNA. The sample has about 35,000 clones; roughly four fifths are singletons. V was cut by 1 base and J by 0 bases, with 18 bases left in between. CDR3 length: 18 amino acids. The germline V gene has CDR1 MNHEY and CDR2 SVGEGT. Sequencing was carried out using peripheral blood. The clonotype comes from a man older than 75 with active or convalescent COVID-19. The rearrangement links TRBV6-2 or TRBV6-3 to TRBJ1-1, with D possibly TRBD1 on 5 matching bases. CDR3: CASSYLAGLPNMNTEAFF. CDR3 bases: TGTGCCAGCAGTTACTTGGCGGGACTGCCGAACATGAACACTGAAGCTTTCTTT.